Below, one T cell receptor (beta chain) is given with its context. Its antigen target is currently unknown. Base qualities are not recorded, but no much larger clone differs from it by a single base. The record originates from a study of T-cell memory formation after mild COVID-19 (dated by TCRdb to about 2021). Study-level background: TCR sequence clusters from the two donors were found to be largely donor specific. T-cell clones expanding and contracting after mild COVID-19 in two donors were tracked by longitudinal TCRalpha and TCRbeta repertoire sequencing. The cohort was made up of two young adult volunteers, one female and one male, who were previously healthy. Results and caveats for the whole study, not just this receptor: Some responding clones were found in pre-infection memory, which suggests that pre-existing cross-reactive memory T cells took part in the SARS-CoV-2 response. Whether the second-wave clones peaking on day 37 were SARS-CoV-2 specific was not confirmed. Balanced CD4/CD8 phenotypes were observed for clones contracting from day 15 to 85, whereas a bias towards CD4+ was observed for a second wave of clones expanding from day 15 to 37. Contracting CD4+ clones were located mainly in the CM and EM memory subsets, whereas CD8+ clones were found to be enriched in EMRA. Only two mild cases were covered in the study, and larger cohorts including severe cases with pre-infection samples were considered necessary.

PBMCs were isolated by Ficoll-Paque density gradient centrifugation. V drops 5 bases and J drops 0 bases, leaving 11 bases in between. Its CDR3 holds 15 amino acids, cysteine through phenylalanine. The kept DNA is CDR3 alone, 45 bases in frame from the first base. CDR1 SGHTA and CDR2 FQGTGA were looked up in the germline V gene. TCRdb records Illumina NovaSeq 6000 as the sequencer. Using 5'RACE with constant-segment primers, TCRalpha and TCRbeta cDNA libraries were constructed, with sample barcodes and unique molecular identifiers added in the process. RNA was extracted from every sample with Trizol reagent. Libraries were amplified in two PCR steps, with a second sample barcode and Illumina TruSeq adapters added in the second step. Libraries were sequenced on an Illumina NovaSeq with 2 x 150 bp paired-end reads. The paper's data handling went like this. The reads were demultiplexed and collapsed into UMI-guided consensus sequences using migec v1.2.7. With mixcr v2.1.11, UMI consensuses were aligned to TRA and TRB V and J templates and assembled into clonotypes. A clonotype was counted as expanded or contracted only if both edgeR and NoisET called the change significant, with noise models trained on biological replicates. edgeR calls used a false discovery rate-adjusted p below 0.01 and a log2 fold-change threshold of 1. As an exploratory analysis of dynamics, max-normalized trajectories of the 1000 most abundant clonotypes were examined with PCA combined with hierarchical clustering. Each responding clone was given a CD4 or CD8 phenotype based on the CD4+ and CD8+ repertoires, which had been sequenced separately. TCRdb applied fastp at Q25 and MiXCR to the public reads, then kept only in-frame beta chains. Rows are unified per CDR3 protein, each entry keeping the most common DNA and genes. The V and J calls follow TCRdb's processing rather than the paper's. In all, the sample holds around 300,000 distinct CDR3 sequences, and about 20% of those were seen once. The top ten constitute about 21% of the sample.

The sequence links TRBV7-3 to TRBJ2-1, with the D call tentatively TRBD1 or TRBD2, each fitting 6 bases. Source material: PBMCs or a T cell subset sorted from them (not recorded which). The clonotype comes from a man between 18 and 35 years old who had mild COVID-19 (a few samples of this study predate the infection). The sample titles of this study are shuffled in the database, so cell type and time point are left out; the donor was told from shared clones. The CDR3 sequence is CASSAGQNSYNEQFF. The DNA sequence is as follows: TGTGCCAGCAGCGCGGGACAAAACTCCTACAATGAGCAGTTCTTC.